Listed below are T cell receptor beta chains from one sample, sequenced in a study of blood T cell repertoires in COVID-19. TCRdb's table, derived via immunoSEQ multiplex PCR, lists solely in-frame clones and lacks some. The repertoire has 290,000 or so clones, around 90% of them found once; the top ten carry 1% to 1.5%. The sequenced material came from peripheral blood. The receptor source for this set is a man in his 70s with acute or convalescent COVID-19. Each CDR3 is given with its conserved first and last residue.

j_call: TRBJ2-7
v_call: TRBV5-5
cdr3_aa: CASSLDRTRYEQYF

j_call: TRBJ2-5
v_call: TRBV18
cdr3_aa: CASSPGSDETQYF

j_call: TRBJ2-7
v_call: TRBV19
cdr3_aa: CASSTRGGSYEQYF

j_call: TRBJ2-2
v_call: TRBV24-1
cdr3_aa: CATSEWSTGELFF

j_call: TRBJ2-7
v_call: TRBV28
cdr3_aa: CASSRDRTGSKEQYF

j_call: TRBJ1-5
v_call: TRBV6-4
cdr3_aa: CASSEWVLLNGQPQHF

j_call: TRBJ1-4
v_call: TRBV5-1
cdr3_aa: CASSLVQGNEKLFF

j_call: TRBJ2-5
v_call: TRBV29-1
cdr3_aa: CSVEAPRLQETQYF

j_call: TRBJ2-3
v_call: TRBV7-8
cdr3_aa: CASSPYLRDTSTDTQYF

j_call: TRBJ2-1
v_call: TRBV4-3
cdr3_aa: CASSRGGGMGNEQFF

j_call: TRBJ1-5
v_call: TRBV18
cdr3_aa: CASSPLLTPGQVITSNQPQHF

j_call: TRBJ2-5
v_call: TRBV9
cdr3_aa: CASSVKAGGTETQYF

j_call: TRBJ2-7
v_call: TRBV6-2/TRBV6-3
cdr3_aa: CASSYQPGQGKSEQYF

j_call: TRBJ2-2
v_call: TRBV11-2
cdr3_aa: CASSLVVRVAGELFF

j_call: TRBJ2-2
v_call: TRBV7-2
cdr3_aa: CASSPYQRNTGELFF

j_call: TRBJ1-6
v_call: TRBV4-2
cdr3_aa: CASSQEKTGGSYNSPLHF

j_call: TRBJ1-3
v_call: TRBV19
cdr3_aa: CASSTTTGMSISGNTIYF

j_call: TRBJ1-6
v_call: TRBV7-6
cdr3_aa: CASSPTGYSPLHF

j_call: TRBJ1-5
v_call: TRBV30
cdr3_aa: CAWTPGSNQPQHF

j_call: TRBJ2-5
v_call: TRBV5-1
cdr3_aa: CASSLEMAKTQYF

j_call: TRBJ1-3
v_call: TRBV4-1
cdr3_aa: CASSSGQGNGNTIYF

j_call: TRBJ2-1
v_call: TRBV19
cdr3_aa: CASSLPGTQYNEQFF

j_call: TRBJ2-1
v_call: TRBV4-1
cdr3_aa: CASSQDIYNEQFF

j_call: TRBJ1-2
v_call: TRBV6-5
cdr3_aa: CASSRDSWNYGYTF

j_call: TRBJ1-2
v_call: TRBV7-2
cdr3_aa: CASSVTGGVRYTF

j_call: TRBJ2-1
v_call: TRBV7-2
cdr3_aa: CASSFFAGGGNEQFF

j_call: TRBJ1-1
v_call: TRBV18
cdr3_aa: CASSPTGGWTEAFF

j_call: TRBJ1-4
v_call: TRBV28
cdr3_aa: CASRSQRGGEGEKLFF

j_call: TRBJ1-4
v_call: TRBV19
cdr3_aa: CASSIRRDRLPNEKLFF

j_call: TRBJ2-1
v_call: TRBV2
cdr3_aa: CASSVARENEQFF

j_call: TRBJ2-4
v_call: TRBV28
cdr3_aa: CASRDSGIDIQYF

j_call: TRBJ1-4
v_call: TRBV5-5
cdr3_aa: CASSFGTGFTNEKLFF

j_call: TRBJ1-3
v_call: TRBV6-1
cdr3_aa: CASSVSGTGGYSTGNTIYF

j_call: TRBJ1-3
v_call: TRBV2
cdr3_aa: CASRVTPSSGNTIYF

j_call: TRBJ2-1
v_call: TRBV24-1
cdr3_aa: CATSDLNGISYNEQFF

j_call: TRBJ1-3
v_call: TRBV7-2
cdr3_aa: CASSLGGSGNTIYF

j_call: TRBJ2-3
v_call: TRBV4-2
cdr3_aa: CASSQVSGGAPDTQYF

j_call: TRBJ2-1
v_call: TRBV12-2
cdr3_aa: CASRLGPLSDEQFF

j_call: TRBJ2-3
v_call: TRBV19
cdr3_aa: CASSTPQRDLADTQYF

j_call: TRBJ2-1
v_call: TRBV5-1
cdr3_aa: CASSSRTSGDEQFF

j_call: TRBJ2-5
v_call: TRBV24-1
cdr3_aa: CATSDTGTGVKETQYF

j_call: TRBJ1-2
v_call: TRBV24-1
cdr3_aa: CATSDLDREGYTF

j_call: TRBJ2-7
v_call: TRBV9
cdr3_aa: CASSKEGGPYEQYF

j_call: TRBJ1-5
v_call: TRBV10-3
cdr3_aa: CAISELPGAPGFF

j_call: TRBJ2-3
v_call: TRBV5-1
cdr3_aa: CASSEADRASTDTQYF

j_call: TRBJ1-1
v_call: TRBV28
cdr3_aa: CASSSYRGRASTEAFF